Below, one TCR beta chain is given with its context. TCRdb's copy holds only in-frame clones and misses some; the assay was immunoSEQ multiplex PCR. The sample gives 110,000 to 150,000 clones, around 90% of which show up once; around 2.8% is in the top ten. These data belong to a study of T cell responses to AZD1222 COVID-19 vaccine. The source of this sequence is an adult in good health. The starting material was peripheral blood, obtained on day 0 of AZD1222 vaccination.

The CDR3 region is CASSLQSTNEKLFF. In nucleotides, the CDR3 is TGCGCCAGCAGCCTACAGTCAACTAATGAAAAACTGTTTTTT. J is TRBJ1-4 and V is TRBV5-1; D gene ambiguous. Germline CDR1 is SGHRS and CDR2 is YFSETQ. CDR3 length equals 14 residues. Trimming took off 4 bases at V and 0 bases at J, with 7 bases between the two ends.